This TCR beta chain comes out of a study of CD8+ T cells in alopecia areata. Losses at the gene ends were 2 bases for V and 0 bases for J; bases not matched to a gene: 3. The CDR3 totals 15 residues. Germline V gene sequence: CDR1 NSHNY, CDR2 SYGAGN. It was cDNA, reverse transcribed from extracted RNA, that served as the sequencing template. Sequencing used immunoSEQ multiplex PCR; TCRdb keeps in-frame clones, though not all of them. Sampling found over 250,000 clones, none seen once. The study, taken as a whole, reports: Tissue-resident alphabeta T cells belonging to normal skin likewise get sequenced within scalp specimens.

Markers used for sorting pooled cutaneous lymph node cells were CD4, CD8alpha, NKG2D, NKG2ACE and others. This clone turned up a few times. What it binds is not known. Here the gene names and germline are mouse. With the read ending 4 residues before the CDR3 end, the germline J gene is used to fill in that end. Sequenced sample: CD4+ T cells sorted from a lymph node. The TCR was taken from a C3H/HeJ mouse with alopecia areata. For this strain, the MHC haplotype corresponds to H2-k. This sequence joins TRBV13-1 and TRBJ2-4; 7 bases fit TRBD2. The CDR3 DNA, read in part, is TGTGCCAGCAGTGAGGACTGGAGTAGTCAAAAC. Translation gives CASSEDWSSQN. The entire CDR3 is CASSEDWSSQNTLYF.